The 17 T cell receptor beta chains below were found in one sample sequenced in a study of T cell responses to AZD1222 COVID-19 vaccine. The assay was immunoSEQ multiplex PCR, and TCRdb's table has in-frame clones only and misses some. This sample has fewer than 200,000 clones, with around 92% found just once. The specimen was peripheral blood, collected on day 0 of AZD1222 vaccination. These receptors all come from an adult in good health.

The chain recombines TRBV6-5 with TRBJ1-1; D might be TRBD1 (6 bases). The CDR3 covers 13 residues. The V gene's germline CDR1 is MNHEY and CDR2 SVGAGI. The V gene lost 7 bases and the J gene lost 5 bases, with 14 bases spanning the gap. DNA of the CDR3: TGTGCCAGCACCGCAGGGGTTGGGACTGAAGCTTTCTTT. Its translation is CASTAGVGTEAFF.

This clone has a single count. CDR3 loop: CASSWDRSNTEAFF. CDR3 in DNA: TGTGCCAGCAGCTGGGACAGGTCGAACACTGAAGCTTTCTTT. The chain is built from TRBV5-4 and TRBJ1-1; TRBD1 matches at 8 bases. V shed 3 bases and J 1 base; nucleotides not matched to a gene: 2. Per germline, CDR1 SGHNT and CDR2 YYREEE (reference sequence). This CDR3 region has 14 residues.

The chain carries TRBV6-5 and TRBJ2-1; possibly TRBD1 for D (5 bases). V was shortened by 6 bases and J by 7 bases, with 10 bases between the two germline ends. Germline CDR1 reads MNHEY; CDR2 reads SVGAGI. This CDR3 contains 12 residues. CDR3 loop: CASRDTKNEQFF. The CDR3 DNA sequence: TGTGCCAGCAGGGACACGAAGAATGAGCAGTTCTTC.

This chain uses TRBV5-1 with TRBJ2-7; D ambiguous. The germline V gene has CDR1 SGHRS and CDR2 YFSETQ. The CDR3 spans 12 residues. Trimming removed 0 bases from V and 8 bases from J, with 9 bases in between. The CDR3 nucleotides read TGCGCCAGCAGCTTGGGGCAGAACCAGCAGTACTTC. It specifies CASSLGQNQQYF.

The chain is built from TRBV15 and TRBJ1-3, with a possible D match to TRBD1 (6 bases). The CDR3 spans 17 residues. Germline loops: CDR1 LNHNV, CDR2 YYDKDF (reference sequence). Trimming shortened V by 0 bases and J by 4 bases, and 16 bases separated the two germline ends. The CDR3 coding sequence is TGTGCCACCAGCAGAGATAGGGGGGCTTTAGGAGGAAACACCATATATTTT. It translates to CATSRDRGALGGNTIYF.

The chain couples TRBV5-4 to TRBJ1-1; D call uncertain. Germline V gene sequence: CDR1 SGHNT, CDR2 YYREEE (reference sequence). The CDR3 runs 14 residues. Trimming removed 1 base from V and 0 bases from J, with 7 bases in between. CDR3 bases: TGTGCCAGCAGCTTGCGACGGGTGAACACTGAAGCTTTCTTT. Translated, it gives CASSLRRVNTEAFF.

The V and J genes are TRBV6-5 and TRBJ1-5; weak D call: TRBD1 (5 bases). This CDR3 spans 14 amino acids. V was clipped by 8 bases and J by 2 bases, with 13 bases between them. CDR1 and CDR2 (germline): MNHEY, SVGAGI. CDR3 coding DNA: TGTGCCAGCCGAGACAGTCTTGGCAATCAGCCCCAGCATTTT. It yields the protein CASRDSLGNQPQHF.

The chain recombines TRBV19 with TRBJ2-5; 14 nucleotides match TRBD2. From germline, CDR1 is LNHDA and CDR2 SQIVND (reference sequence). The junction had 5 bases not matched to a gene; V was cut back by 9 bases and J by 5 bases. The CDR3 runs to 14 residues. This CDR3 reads CASGLAGGHETQYF. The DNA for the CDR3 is TGTGCCAGCGGACTAGCGGGGGGTCATGAGACCCAGTACTTC.

The CDR3 loop reads CASSSMGTRVDTQYF. The DNA of the CDR3 is TGTGCCAGCAGCTCGATGGGGACTAGGGTGGATACGCAGTATTTT. The chain is built from TRBV7-3 and TRBJ2-3; 8 bases align to TRBD2. With V trimmed by 4 bases and J by 6 bases, 9 bases remained unmatched. The CDR3 has 15 residues. Germline V lookup: CDR1 SGHTA, CDR2 FQGTGA.

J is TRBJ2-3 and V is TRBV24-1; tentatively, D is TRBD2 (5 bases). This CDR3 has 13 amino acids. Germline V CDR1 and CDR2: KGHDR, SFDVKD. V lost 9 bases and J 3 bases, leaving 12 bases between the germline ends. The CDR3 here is CATGMSGTDTQYF. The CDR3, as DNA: TGTGCCACCGGGATGAGCGGAACAGATACGCAGTATTTT.

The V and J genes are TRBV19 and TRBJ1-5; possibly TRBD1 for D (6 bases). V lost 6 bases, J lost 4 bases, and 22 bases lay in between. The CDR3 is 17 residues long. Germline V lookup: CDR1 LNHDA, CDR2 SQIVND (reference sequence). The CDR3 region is CASRDTYGGGQNQPQHF. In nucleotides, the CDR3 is TGTGCCAGTAGAGATACATATGGGGGGGGACAAAATCAGCCCCAGCATTTT.

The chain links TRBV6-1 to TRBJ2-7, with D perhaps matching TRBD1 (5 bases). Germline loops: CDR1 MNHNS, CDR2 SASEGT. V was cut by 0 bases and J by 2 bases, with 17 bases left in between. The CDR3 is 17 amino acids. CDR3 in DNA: TGTGCCAGCAGTGAAGCCTCCCCGGCAGGGCTAACCTACGAGCAGTACTTC. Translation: CASSEASPAGLTYEQYF.

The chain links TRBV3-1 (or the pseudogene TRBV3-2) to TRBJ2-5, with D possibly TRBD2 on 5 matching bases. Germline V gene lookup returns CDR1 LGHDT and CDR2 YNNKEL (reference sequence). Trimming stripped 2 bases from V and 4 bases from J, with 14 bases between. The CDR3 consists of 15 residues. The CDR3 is CASSQPPRTVETQYF. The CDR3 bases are TGTGCCAGCAGCCAACCACCCCGGACTGTAGAGACCCAGTACTTC.

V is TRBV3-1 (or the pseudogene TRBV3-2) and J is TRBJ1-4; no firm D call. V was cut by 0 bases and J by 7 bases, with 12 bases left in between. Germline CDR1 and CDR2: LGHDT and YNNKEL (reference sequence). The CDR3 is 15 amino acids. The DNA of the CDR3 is TGTGCCAGCAGCCAAGAAACAAGGCAACGTGAAAAACTGTTTTTT. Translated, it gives CASSQETRQREKLFF.

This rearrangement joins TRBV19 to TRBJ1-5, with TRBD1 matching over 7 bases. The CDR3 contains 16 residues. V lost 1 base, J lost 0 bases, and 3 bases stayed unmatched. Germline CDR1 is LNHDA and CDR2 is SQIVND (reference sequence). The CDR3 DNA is TGTGCCAGTAGTATAGCAGGGGGGAATAGCAATCAGCCCCAGCATTTT. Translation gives CASSIAGGNSNQPQHF.

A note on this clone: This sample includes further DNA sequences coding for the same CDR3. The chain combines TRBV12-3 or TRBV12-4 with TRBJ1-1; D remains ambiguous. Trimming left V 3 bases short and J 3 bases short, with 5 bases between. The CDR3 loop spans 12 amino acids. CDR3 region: CASSLGDTEAFF. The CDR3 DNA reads TGTGCCAGCAGTTTGGGCGACACTGAAGCTTTCTTT.

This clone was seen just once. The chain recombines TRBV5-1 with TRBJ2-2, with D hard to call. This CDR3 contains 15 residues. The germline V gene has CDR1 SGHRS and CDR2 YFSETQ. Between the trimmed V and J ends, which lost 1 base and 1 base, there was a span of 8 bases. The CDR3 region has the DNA TGCGCCAGCAGCTTGAGGACGGGGAACACCGGGGAGCTGTTTTTT. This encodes CASSLRTGNTGELFF.